Presented here are 28 T cell receptor beta chains from one specimen sequenced in a study of T cell responses to AZD1222 COVID-19 vaccine (dated by TCRdb to about 2021). The time point label, read with the paper, signifies: about 28 days (+/-7) after the second vaccine dose. Libraries came from the immunoSEQ multiplex PCR assay. TCRdb re-hosts the immuneACCESS table, in-frame sequences only. Its copies lack some clones; in the studies checked, an unresolved V gene accounts for under half of them, and the cause for the rest is not known. This sample comprises 200,000 or so clones, roughly 92% of them detected only once. The top ten clonotypes cover around 1% of the sample. Sequencing used peripheral blood, obtained 28 days after the second AZD1222 dose. These receptors were obtained from an adult who received the AZD1222 COVID-19 vaccine.

The rearrangement links TRBV7-9 to TRBJ2-3, with D perhaps TRBD2 (5 bases). The CDR3 is made up of 15 amino acids. V dropped 1 base and J dropped 0 bases, with 8 bases sitting between them. Germline CDR1 reads SEHNR; CDR2 reads FQNEAQ (reference sequence). This CDR3 is CASSLDEGSTDTQYF. The CDR3 region has the DNA TGTGCCAGCAGCTTAGATGAGGGTAGCACAGATACGCAGTATTTT. The complete variable domain, with remaining parts taken from reference TRBV7-9 and TRBJ2-3, reads DTGVSQNPRHKITKRGQNVTFRCDPISEHNRLYWYRQTLGQGPEFLTYFQNEAQLEKSRLLSDRFSAERPKGSFSTLEIQRTEQGDSAMYLCASSLDEGSTDTQYFGPGTRLTVL.

This clone came up once. The V and J genes are TRBV5-5 and TRBJ1-1, with 9 nucleotides matching TRBD1. Germline V gene data show CDR1 as SGHKS and CDR2 as YYEKEE (reference sequence). The J segment lost 1 base and the V segment lost 7 bases, leaving 2 bases of the junction unmatched. The CDR3 runs to 13 residues. The CDR3 region has the DNA TGTGCCAGCGGGACAGGGACGAACACTGAAGCTTTCTTT. It codes for CASGTGTNTEAFF.

The chain employs TRBV5-1 and TRBJ2-3, with D uncertain. CDR1 and CDR2 from the germline V gene are SGHRS and YFSETQ. Trimming cost V 4 bases and J 2 bases, with 5 bases left between them. The CDR3 consists of 12 residues. The CDR3 DNA sequence: TGCGCCAGCAGCGACGCCACAGATACGCAGTATTTT. Translating it yields CASSDATDTQYF.

The chain employs TRBV21-1 and TRBJ1-2. TRBV21-1 is listed as a pseudogene. The CDR3 loop spans 15 amino acids. This chain's CDR3 is CASSNPPGLEARYTF. The CDR3 region has the DNA TGTGCCAGCAGCAACCCCCCAGGTCTTGAGGCCCGTTACACCTTC.

This clone occurred a few times. The chain uses TRBV5-1 and TRBJ1-4; D is unresolved. The CDR3 runs 17 residues. Trimming pared 1 base from V and 7 bases from J, leaving 20 bases between. The germline gives CDR1 SGHRS, CDR2 YFSETQ. The CDR3 reads CASSLYTLTAGFEKLFF. For the CDR3, the DNA is TGCGCCAGCAGCTTGTATACCTTGACCGCAGGTTTTGAAAAACTGTTTTTT.

The chain uses TRBV28 and TRBJ2-1; either TRBD1 or TRBD2 may supply D (5 bases each). This CDR3 region has 14 residues. The V gene's germline CDR1 is MDHEN and CDR2 SYDVKM. Trimming cost V 8 bases and J 6 bases, with 17 bases left between them. The CDR3 reads CASEGSRYVNEQFF. CDR3 in DNA: TGTGCCAGCGAGGGGAGTCGGTATGTCAATGAGCAGTTCTTC.

The J gene is TRBJ1-4, the V gene TRBV11-2; tentative D call: TRBD1 (6 bases). The CDR3 loop spans 11 amino acids. V was trimmed by 0 bases and J by 13 bases, leaving 6 bases between them. Germline V gene data show CDR1 as SGHAT and CDR2 as FQNNGV. The CDR3 spells CASSLDRGLFF. CDR3 bases: TGTGCCAGCAGCTTAGACAGGGGACTGTTTTTT.

V is TRBV6-5 and J is TRBJ1-3; D is ambiguous. The CDR3 loop spans 12 amino acids. Germline V gene data show CDR1 as MNHEY and CDR2 as SVGAGI. V lost 0 bases and J lost 4, with 1 base in between. CDR3 sequence reads: CASSYSGNTIYF. The CDR3 nucleotides read TGTGCCAGCAGTTACTCGGGAAACACCATATATTTT.

The gene calls are TRBV11-3 and TRBJ2-3; 9 positions agree with TRBD1. CDR1 and CDR2 from the germline V gene are SGHNT and YENEEA. J gave up 6 bases and V 5 bases, and 6 bases lay outside the gene matches. This CDR3 has 14 residues. The CDR3: CASSRGQGWDTQYF. CDR3 nucleotides: TGTGCCAGCAGCCGAGGACAGGGGTGGGATACGCAGTATTTT.

The chain uses TRBV28 and TRBJ2-7; TRBD2 agrees at 12 bases. Germline-derived CDR1 and CDR2 are MDHEN and SYDVKM. The ends lost 5 bases at V and 0 bases at J; junction bases unmatched: 8. The CDR3 is 17 residues long. CDR3 in DNA: TGTGCCAGCAGTCCTCGACTAGCGGGGGCCCTCTCCTACGAGCAGTACTTC. This codes for CASSPRLAGALSYEQYF.

This clone has just one count. The chain uses TRBV30 and TRBJ2-3; the match to TRBD2 covers 8 bases. Germline V gene lookup returns CDR1 GTSNPN and CDR2 SVGIG (reference sequence). CDR3 length: 15 residues. V shed 0 bases, J shed 2 bases, and the junction held 4 bases outside the gene matches. The CDR3 reads CAWSVLAGSTDTQYF. In DNA form, the CDR3 reads TGTGCCTGGAGTGTTTTAGCGGGGTCCACAGATACGCAGTATTTT.

The genes are TRBV4-2 and TRBJ2-5; TRBD2 matches at 11 bases. After removal of 4 bases from V and 5 bases from J, the junction contained 6 bases not matched to a gene. In germline, CDR1 is LGHNA, CDR2 YNFKEQ. This CDR3 region has 15 residues. The CDR3 nucleotides are TGTGCCAGCAGCCGCGTAGCGGGGGGGAGGGAGACCCAGTACTTC. It encodes CASSRVAGGRETQYF.

This clone was observed a few times. This chain joins TRBV4-3 and TRBJ2-7; D is uncertain. Trimming pared 0 bases from V and 7 bases from J, leaving 10 bases between. Germline V gives CDR1 LGHNA, CDR2 YSLEER. The CDR3 sequence is 13 residues long. CDR3 nucleotide sequence: TGCGCCAGCAGCCAAGAGGGGTGGGAAGAGCAGTACTTC. Translating gives CASSQEGWEEQYF.

This chain joins TRBV7-8 and TRBJ2-1; D is possibly TRBD1 (5 bases). CDR1 SGHVS and CDR2 FQNEAQ come from the germline V gene. Trimming stripped 0 bases from V and 9 bases from J, with 15 bases between. This CDR3 contains 15 residues. The CDR3 DNA is TGTGCCAGCAGCTTAGCGCAAAGGGTTAGGGGTGAGCAGTTCTTC. Translating gives CASSLAQRVRGEQFF.

The chain uses TRBV7-9 and TRBJ1-4, with D maybe TRBD1 (5 bases). The germline gives CDR1 SEHNR, CDR2 FQNEAQ (reference sequence). This CDR3 spans 15 amino acids. Trimming shortened V by 5 bases and J by 4 bases, and 14 bases separated the two germline ends. The CDR3 is CASSPVGGINEKLFF. The CDR3 region has the DNA TGTGCCAGCAGCCCCGTTGGGGGTATTAATGAAAAACTGTTTTTT.

The V gene is TRBV5-1, the J gene TRBJ2-1; tentative D call: TRBD1 (6 bases). Germline V gives CDR1 SGHRS, CDR2 YFSETQ. The CDR3 covers 14 residues. Trimming shortened V by 3 bases and J by 1 base, and 8 bases separated the two germline ends. The DNA of the CDR3 is TGCGCCAGCAGCTCAGGGGTTTCCTACAATGAGCAGTTCTTC. Residues: CASSSGVSYNEQFF.

The V and J genes are TRBV18 and TRBJ1-1; D remains ambiguous. V was trimmed by 3 bases and J by 2 bases, leaving 7 bases between them. CDR1 KGHSH and CDR2 LQKENI come from the germline V gene. The CDR3 is 13 amino acids. The CDR3, as DNA: TGTGCCAGCTCACCCAAGACTAACACTGAAGCTTTCTTT. The encoded protein is CASSPKTNTEAFF.

This chain uses TRBV5-5 with TRBJ2-2, with D possibly matching TRBD2 (5 bases). Germline loops: CDR1 SGHKS, CDR2 YYEKEE (reference sequence). V dropped 4 bases and J dropped 4 bases, with 14 bases sitting between them. This CDR3 spans 15 amino acids. CDR3 DNA sequence: TGTGCCAGCAGCCTCCGGGCCGGAGGCACCGGGGAGCTGTTTTTT. Protein: CASSLRAGGTGELFF.

J is TRBJ1-4 and V is TRBV4-1; D gene unclear. Looked up from germline, CDR1 is MGHRA and CDR2 is YSYEKL. V lost 0 bases and J 10 bases, leaving 15 bases between the germline ends. This CDR3 spans 15 amino acids. The CDR3 DNA reads as TGCGCCAGCAGCCAAGATTCGGCAAGTCGCGGAAAACTGTTTTTT. Translating it yields CASSQDSASRGKLFF.

The V and J genes are TRBV10-3 and TRBJ2-6; D call uncertain. V lost 8 bases and J lost 0, with 14 bases in between. This CDR3 is 16 amino acids long. In germline, CDR1 is ENHRY, CDR2 SYGVKD. CDR3 region: CAIRGTESSGANVLTF. The CDR3 DNA is TGTGCCATCCGAGGTACCGAGAGCTCTGGGGCCAACGTCCTGACTTTC.

The chain couples TRBV6-5 to TRBJ2-1; TRBD2 is a possible D gene (5 bases). Between the trimmed V and J ends, which lost 7 bases and 6 bases, there was a span of 10 bases. The CDR3 covers 12 residues. Germline CDR1 and CDR2: MNHEY and SVGAGI. Written as DNA, the CDR3 is TGTGCCAGCACCCCCCGGGGCAATGAGCAGTTCTTC. It encodes CASTPRGNEQFF.

The V and J genes are TRBV5-4 and TRBJ1-6, with D tentatively TRBD1 (5 bases). The CDR3 contains 15 residues. Trimming removed 2 bases at V and 7 bases at J, with 13 bases between. The germline V gene has CDR1 SGHNT and CDR2 YYREEE (reference sequence). The CDR3 loop reads CASSFFGAENSPLHF. The DNA of the CDR3 is TGTGCCAGCAGCTTCTTTGGGGCCGAAAATTCACCCCTCCACTTT.

The chain recombines TRBV27 with TRBJ1-4; D gene unclear. Trimming pared 1 base from V and 5 bases from J, leaving 14 bases between. CDR3 length: 16 residues. The V gene's germline CDR1 is MNHEY and CDR2 SMNVEV (reference sequence). The CDR3 sequence: CASSLWRPDKNEKLFF. As DNA, the CDR3 is TGTGCCAGCAGTTTATGGCGGCCAGACAAAAATGAAAAACTGTTTTTT.

This clone was seen just once. The chain links TRBV7-2 to TRBJ1-4; D is undetermined. This CDR3 has 15 residues. Germline V gene data show CDR1 as SGHTA and CDR2 as FQGNSA. Trimming pared 6 bases from V and 8 bases from J, leaving 19 bases between. The CDR3 is CASRPDGGRREKLFF. DNA of the CDR3: TGTGCCAGCAGACCCGACGGAGGCCGAAGGGAAAAACTGTTTTTT.

The chain carries TRBV11-1 and TRBJ1-5, with a weak D call TRBD1 (5 bases). This CDR3 is 13 amino acids long. Germline V lookup: CDR1 SGHAT, CDR2 FQDESV (reference sequence). Trimming pared 5 bases from V and 2 bases from J, leaving 7 bases between. The CDR3 DNA follows: TGTGCCAGCAGCCCGACAGGCAATCAGCCCCAGCATTTT. Protein sequence: CASSPTGNQPQHF. Full variable domain (outside the CDR3, taken from reference TRBV11-1 and TRBJ1-5): EAEVAQSPRYKITEKSQAVAFWCDPISGHATLYWYRQILGQGPELLVQFQDESVVDDSQLPKDRFSAERLKGVDSTLKIQPAELGDSAMYLCASSPTGNQPQHFGDGTRLSIL.

The V gene is TRBV19, the J gene TRBJ1-4; TRBD1 is a possible D gene (5 bases). Germline values: CDR1 LNHDA, CDR2 SQIVND (reference sequence). The germline V and J ends were trimmed by 3 bases and 1 base, with 6 bases remaining between them. The CDR3 spans 14 residues. The CDR3 DNA is TGTGCCAGTAGTATTGACAGAACTAATGAAAAACTGTTTTTT. Protein: CASSIDRTNEKLFF.

This sequence joins TRBV4-3 and TRBJ1-5; D not certain. Trimming removed 0 bases from V and 8 bases from J, with 11 bases in between. The CDR3 is 14 amino acids. Per the germline V gene, CDR1 is LGHNA and CDR2 is YSLEER. CDR3 in DNA: TGCGCCAGCAGCCAAGACGCAGGTCAGGAGCCCCAGCATTTT. Residues: CASSQDAGQEPQHF.

V gene TRBV28 combines with J gene TRBJ1-6; a possible D gene is TRBD1 (5 bases). Germline V CDR1 and CDR2: MDHEN, SYDVKM. V shed 6 bases and J shed 8 bases, with 14 bases lying between them. This CDR3 region has 14 residues. The CDR3 region is CASRTGTRDSPLHF. The CDR3 DNA is TGTGCCAGCAGAACAGGAACTCGGGATTCACCCCTCCACTTT.